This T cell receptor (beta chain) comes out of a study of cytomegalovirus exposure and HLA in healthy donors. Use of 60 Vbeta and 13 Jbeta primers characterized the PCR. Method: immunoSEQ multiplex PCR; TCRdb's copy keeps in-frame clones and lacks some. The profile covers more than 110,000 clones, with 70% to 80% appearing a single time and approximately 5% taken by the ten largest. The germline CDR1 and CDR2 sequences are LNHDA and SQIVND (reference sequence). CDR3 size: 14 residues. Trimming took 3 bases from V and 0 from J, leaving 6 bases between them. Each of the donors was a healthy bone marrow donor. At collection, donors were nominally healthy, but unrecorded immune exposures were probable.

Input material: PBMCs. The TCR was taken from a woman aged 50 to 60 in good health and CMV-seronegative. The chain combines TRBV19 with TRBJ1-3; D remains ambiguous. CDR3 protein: CASSIGISGNTIYF. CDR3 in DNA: TGTGCCAGTAGTATCGGGATCTCTGGAAACACCATATATTTT.